These T cell receptor beta chains were read from a single sample in a study of Graves' ophthalmopathy and Graves' hyperthyroidism. TCRdb reprocessed the multiplex PCR reads with MiXCR, giving one entry per CDR3 protein. The sample contains almost 400,000 distinct CDR3 sequences, around 18% of which appear only once. The specimen was peripheral blood. The receptors originated from a woman aged 18-35 years with Graves' ophthalmopathy. CDR3s include the opening cysteine and the closing phenylalanine or tryptophan. Each record gives: D gene, CDR3 length, J gene, V gene, clone size, CDR3 DNA, CDR3 protein. The D gene is left open where the match is weak. For some rows the clone size is stated as once, few or many, or as a class when expanded; others skip it.

>TRBD2|17|TRBJ2-5|TRBV6-1|NA
TGTGCCAGTGCTCGAAGGACTACCGGGGGGACCAAAGAGACCCAGTACTTC
CASARRTTGGTKETQYF
>NA|15|TRBJ2-5|TRBV7-2|many
TGTGCCAGCAGCCCTTCTTGGGTCCTCCAAGAGACCCAGTACTTC
CASSPSWVLQETQYF
>TRBD1|14|TRBJ1-1|TRBV12-3/TRBV12-4|NA
TGTGCCAGCAGTTCAGTTCAGGGGGGGACTGAAGCTTTCTTT
CASSSVQGGTEAFF
>TRBD2|16|TRBJ2-2|TRBV11-2|many
TGTGCCAGCAGCTACGTTGCTAGCGGGAGCGGTGGGGAGCTGTTTTTT
CASSYVASGSGGELFF
>NA|20|TRBJ1-1|TRBV6-6|many
TGTGCCAGCAGTTACTTCGATTTCAGGGGACGTGGAGGGAGGATCGCTGAAGCTTTCTTT
CASSYFDFRGRGGRIAEAFF
>NA|15|TRBJ2-4|TRBV7-2|NA
TGTGCCAGCAGTGCGTTGGCCAGGGCGGGGAACATTCAGTACTTC
CASSALARAGNIQYF
>NA|14|TRBJ1-4|TRBV13|many
TGTGCCAGCAGCTCAGGGTTTTATAATGAAAAACTGTTTTTT
CASSSGFYNEKLFF
>NA|14|TRBJ2-7|TRBV12-3/TRBV12-4|many
TGTGCCAGCAGTTTACAGGGGATTATCTACGAGCAGTACTTC
CASSLQGIIYEQYF
>NA|13|TRBJ2-7|TRBV6-2/TRBV6-3|many
TGTGCCAGCACCCAAGGGGAGCATTTCGAGCAGTACTTC
CASTQGEHFEQYF
>TRBD2|14|TRBJ2-5|TRBV6-1|NA
TGTGCCAGCACCTCTAGCGGGACACAAGAGACCCAGTACTTC
CASTSSGTQETQYF
>NA|15|TRBJ1-6|TRBV25-1|few
TGTGCCAGCAGTGAAATGGCAGGGACGAATTCACCCCTCCACTTT
CASSEMAGTNSPLHF
>NA|13|TRBJ2-7|TRBV7-2|many
TGTGCCAGCAGCTGGACAGCCTCCTACGAGCAGTACTTC
CASSWTASYEQYF
>NA|15|TRBJ1-3|TRBV12-3/TRBV12-4|many
TGTGCCAGCGGGGCGGGCCCTCTCTCTGGAAACACCATATATTTT
CASGAGPLSGNTIYF
>NA|12|TRBJ1-5|TRBV28|many
TGTGCCAGCAGTTTACAGAATCAGCCCCAGCATTTT
CASSLQNQPQHF
>NA|15|TRBJ1-5|TRBV2|many
TGTGCCAGCAGCGCCCAGGGCGGGAACAATCAGCCCCAGCATTTT
CASSAQGGNNQPQHF
>NA|15|TRBJ2-1|TRBV9|many
TGTGCCAGCAGCGTCAGGGACCTGGGTGGCAATGAGCAGTTCTTC
CASSVRDLGGNEQFF
>NA|15|TRBJ1-6|TRBV7-2|many
TGTGCCAGCAGCTTAGTTTCAAGGGCCCAATCACCCCTCCACTTT
CASSLVSRAQSPLHF
>NA|16|TRBJ1-1|TRBV6-2/TRBV6-3|many
TGTGCCAGCCTAAGTGTGTTCGGCAGGGAGAACACTGAAGCTTTCTTT
CASLSVFGRENTEAFF